This T cell receptor beta chain was identified during a study of T cells in Graves' hyperthyroidism and ophthalmopathy. This clonotype was picked up many times. RNA transcripts gave rise to amplified TCR beta CDR3 regions. In the first-round RT-PCR of the TCR CDR3, the HTBI primer set was used. Via MiXCR, TCRdb re-called the multiplex PCR reads, giving one row per CDR3 protein. The table has 500,000 to 600,000 distinct CDR3 sequences, 40% to 55% seen once; the top ten hold about 45%. Germline V gives CDR1 LGHDT, CDR2 YNNKEL (reference sequence). Trimming cost V 2 bases and J 6 bases, with 10 bases left between them. The CDR3 is made up of 13 amino acids.

Sequencing was done on a sample of peripheral blood or thyroid tissue (not recorded which). The source of this sequence is an adult woman with Graves' disease, either hyperthyroidism or ophthalmopathy (not recorded which). This chain links TRBV3-1 with TRBJ1-2; no clear D. CDR3 sequence (DNA): TGTGCCAGCAGCCAAACGGGAGGCGATGGCTACACCTTC. Translating gives CASSQTGGDGYTF.